These 31 T cell receptor beta chains originate from one sample sequenced in a study of CD8 T cells in Susac syndrome (dated 2019 in TCRdb). To prepare the library, the immunoSEQ multiplex PCR assay was applied. RNA was extracted using the RNeasy kit, and roughly 0.5 to 1 ug of the RNA was reverse transcribed with random hexamers. The public reads were run again by TCRdb, first through fastp at Q25 and then through MiXCR, and only productive beta chains were kept. Identical CDR3 proteins give one entry, which carries the most common genes and DNA. The sample includes over 150,000 distinct CDR3 sequences, with roughly 94% observed a single time. The biggest ten clones account for around 0.095% of the sample. Material: CD4+ T cells from PBMCs. The receptors originated from a human donor with Susac syndrome.

J is TRBJ2-1 and V is TRBV29-1; 8 positions agree with TRBD2. This CDR3 region has 15 residues. Looked up from germline, CDR1 is SQVTM and CDR2 is ANQGSEA. After removal of 6 bases from V and 0 bases from J, the junction contained 7 bases not matched to a gene. CDR3 nucleotide sequence: TGCAGCGTGGGTAGCGGGGCGACCTCCTACAATGAGCAGTTCTTC. Amino acid sequence: CSVGSGATSYNEQFF.

V usage is TRBV7-9 and J usage is TRBJ1-2; no firm D call. Germline V gene data show CDR1 as SEHNR and CDR2 as FQNEAQ (reference sequence). The V and J ends lost 2 bases and 4 bases respectively, with 14 bases between them. This CDR3 is 15 amino acids long. In DNA form, the CDR3 reads TGTGCCAGCAGCTTACCAAGACTGAGTCTCTATGGCTACACCTTC. It yields the protein CASSLPRLSLYGYTF.

In this sample, this clonotype turned up once. The chain carries TRBV3-1 and TRBJ2-1, with 8 positions matching TRBD1. There are 15 residues in the CDR3. V was pared by 5 bases and J by 4 bases, with 7 bases of the junction left unmatched. CDR1 LGHDT and CDR2 YNNKEL come from the germline V gene (reference sequence). The CDR3 is CASSFRTGSYNEQFF. In nucleotides, the CDR3 is TGTGCCAGCAGCTTTCGGACAGGGTCTTACAATGAGCAGTTCTTC.

The V gene is TRBV2, the J gene TRBJ2-1; 9 nucleotides align to TRBD1. TRBJ2-7 matches the DNA end more closely, so the J call is doubtful. CDR1 and CDR2 (germline): SNHLY, FYNNEI. This CDR3 region has 15 residues. The CDR3 spells CASTKRGTGSDEQYF. CDR3 DNA: TGTGCCAGCACAAAAAGGGGGACAGGGAGTGACGAGCAGTACTTC.

Written as DNA, the CDR3 is TGTGCCAGCCGGGTCTCATTTGAGGAGCTGTTTTTT. This encodes CASRVSFEELFF. The V and J genes are TRBV12-3 or TRBV12-4 and TRBJ2-2; D gene uncertain. The CDR3 has 12 amino acids. The ends were cut back, 8 bases at V and 10 bases at J, with 14 bases in the middle.

This clonotype was detected once. The chain recombines TRBV25-1 with TRBJ2-5; no definite D call. The CDR3 contains 14 residues. Per germline, CDR1 MGHDK and CDR2 SYGVNS. V lost 3 bases, J lost 5 bases, and 13 bases lay in between. CDR3 sequence: CASSDRVAVETQYF. The CDR3, as DNA: TGTGCCAGCAGTGATCGGGTTGCCGTGGAGACCCAGTACTTC.

This chain joins TRBV20-1 and TRBJ2-7, with no clear D. Germline V CDR1 and CDR2: DFQATT, SNEGSKA (reference sequence). The V end lost 0 bases, the J end lost 2 bases, and 11 bases lay between the germline ends. CDR3 size: 14 residues. In DNA, the CDR3 is TGCAGTGCTAGAGATCCTATCAGGACCTACGAGCAGTACTTC. Translation gives CSARDPIRTYEQYF.

This chain joins TRBV29-1 and TRBJ2-1, with D perhaps matching TRBD2 (6 bases). Trimming left V 0 bases short and J 9 bases short, with 12 bases between. The germline CDR1 and CDR2 sequences are SQVTM and ANQGSEA. CDR3 size: 13 residues. In DNA, the CDR3 is TGCAGCGTTGAAGATCTGGGAGGTAGTGAGCAGTTCTTC. Encoded protein: CSVEDLGGSEQFF.

The chain links TRBV29-1 to TRBJ2-1; a weak D match, TRBD2 (7 bases). V shed 3 bases and J shed 8 bases, with 17 bases lying between them. The CDR3 sequence is 14 residues long. CDR1 and CDR2 (germline): SQVTM, ANQGSEA. CDR3 DNA: TGCAGCGTTGAGGCCAAGGGGGGGTCGGATGAGCAGTTCTTC. Protein: CSVEAKGGSDEQFF.

The chain recombines TRBV11-2 with TRBJ2-7, with 10 bases that match TRBD2. The CDR3 is made up of 15 amino acids. The germline V gene encodes CDR1 SGHAT and CDR2 FQNNGV. With V trimmed by 5 bases and J by 2 bases, 6 bases remained unmatched. CDR3 region: CASSPGLAVTYEQYF. The DNA for the CDR3 is TGTGCCAGCAGCCCCGGACTAGCGGTAACCTACGAGCAGTACTTC.

This chain connects TRBV20-1 to TRBJ2-2; 8 nucleotides align to TRBD2. Trimming took 6 bases from V and 2 from J; bases not matched to a gene: 11. The CDR3 is 16 residues long. From germline, CDR1 is DFQATT and CDR2 SNEGSKA (reference sequence). Here the CDR3 reads CSARPAGVSNTGELFF. The DNA of the CDR3 is TGCAGTGCCCGCCCAGCGGGGGTTTCAAACACCGGGGAGCTGTTTTTT.

V usage is TRBV7-6 and J usage is TRBJ2-7; D is possibly TRBD2 (5 bases). CDR1 is SGHVS, CDR2 FNYEAQ, per germline. V dropped 5 bases and J dropped 5 bases, with 13 bases sitting between them. The CDR3 covers 13 residues. This CDR3 reads CASSASGRDEQYF. CDR3 bases: TGTGCCAGCAGCGCTTCCGGGCGGGACGAGCAGTACTTC.

With regard to this clonotype: A junction boundary mismatches the germline segment, possibly from a read error. V usage is TRBV30 and J usage is TRBJ1-3; D perhaps matches TRBD1 (6 bases). The CDR3 covers 13 residues. The germline V gene has CDR1 GTSNPN and CDR2 SVGIG (reference sequence). DNA for the CDR3: TGTGCCTGGGCCAGGGGCTCTGAAAACACCATATATTTT. This translates into CAWARGSENTIYF.

V is TRBV5-4 and J is TRBJ2-1; maybe TRBD2 (5 bases). V lost 0 bases and J 4 bases, leaving 11 bases between the germline ends. This CDR3 has 15 amino acids. Germline V CDR1 and CDR2: SGHNT, YYREEE (reference sequence). As DNA, the CDR3 is TGTGCCAGCAGCTTGGGGCGGGCGAGTTACAATGAGCAGTTCTTC. This encodes CASSLGRASYNEQFF.

In its sample, this clonotype was seen once. The V call is TRBV20-1, the J call TRBJ1-1, with D maybe TRBD1 (6 bases). Trimming pared 6 bases from V and 5 bases from J, leaving 16 bases between. The CDR3 extends over 13 amino acids. Germline lookup yields CDR1 DFQATT and CDR2 SNEGSKA (reference sequence). DNA of the CDR3: TGCAGTGCACGAACAGGGAGGAGAACTGAAGCTTTCTTT. Translated: CSARTGRRTEAFF.

The chain employs TRBV7-9 and TRBJ1-1; D is undetermined. Trimming cost V 1 base and J 5 bases, with 8 bases left between them. The CDR3 covers 13 residues. Germline V lookup: CDR1 SEHNR, CDR2 FQNEAQ (reference sequence). The CDR3 loop is CASSLDLETEAFF. The CDR3, as DNA: TGTGCCAGCAGCTTAGATCTGGAAACTGAAGCTTTCTTT.

V gene TRBV2 combines with J gene TRBJ2-3; D possibly matches TRBD1 or TRBD2 (5 bases each). The germline CDR1 and CDR2 sequences are SNHLY and FYNNEI. This CDR3 has 18 residues. Trimming cost V 3 bases and J 1 base, with 20 bases left between them. The CDR3 protein is CASSDAGTTAYGTDTQYF. CDR3 DNA: TGTGCCAGCAGTGATGCCGGGACGACCGCGTACGGCACAGATACGCAGTATTTT.

The chain employs TRBV9 and TRBJ2-3; D possibly corresponds to TRBD2 (5 bases). CDR3 length: 16 residues. The V gene lost 1 base and the J gene lost 2 bases, with 14 bases spanning the gap. The germline CDR1 and CDR2 sequences are SGDLS and YYNGEE. DNA of the CDR3: TGTGCCAGCAGCGTAACAGAAGGACTGCTCACAGATACGCAGTATTTT. Protein sequence: CASSVTEGLLTDTQYF.

The CDR3 coding sequence is TGCAGTTCCTCCCGGGGCAGGGGCTCCTACAATGAGCAGTTCTTC. Its protein product is CSSSRGRGSYNEQFF. The genes are TRBV20-1 and TRBJ2-1; D may be TRBD1 (6 bases). V was shortened by 8 bases and J by 0 bases, with 17 bases between the two germline ends. Germline V gene lookup returns CDR1 DFQATT and CDR2 SNEGSKA (reference sequence). The CDR3 has 15 residues.

The chain is built from TRBV7-2 and TRBJ2-7, with D maybe TRBD1 (5 bases). This CDR3 has 14 amino acids. The V end was cut by 0 bases, the J end by 5 bases, with 11 bases between. Germline V gives CDR1 SGHTA, CDR2 FQGNSA. Here the CDR3 reads CASSLAARADEQYF. The CDR3 DNA reads as TGTGCCAGCAGCTTAGCAGCCAGGGCGGACGAGCAGTACTTC.

This clonotype was seen once. The chain couples TRBV29-1 to TRBJ1-2; the match to TRBD1 covers 9 bases. V gave up 3 bases and J gave up 4 bases; unmatched junction bases: 0. CDR3 size: 12 residues. The germline V gene has CDR1 SQVTM and CDR2 ANQGSEA. The DNA of the CDR3 is TGCAGCGTTGAGGGACAGGGCTATGGCTACACCTTC. It is translated as CSVEGQGYGYTF.

The rearrangement links TRBV12-3 or TRBV12-4 to TRBJ1-5, with unresolved D. The V end was cut by 0 bases, the J end by 5 bases, with 5 bases between. The CDR3 extends over 13 amino acids. DNA for the CDR3: TGTGCCAGCAGTTTAGCGAGGGATCAGCCCCAGCATTTT. Its translation is CASSLARDQPQHF.

The rearrangement joins TRBV20-1 to TRBJ1-2, with 10 bases aligning to TRBD1. This CDR3 is built from 13 residues. Germline CDR1 DFQATT, CDR2 SNEGSKA (reference sequence). J was trimmed by 6 bases and V by 6 bases; bases with no gene match: 7. CDR3 region: CSAGQGEMDGYTF. The DNA for the CDR3 is TGCAGTGCCGGACAGGGGGAGATGGATGGCTACACCTTC.

The genes are TRBV28 and TRBJ2-3; D not resolved. Per the germline V gene, CDR1 is MDHEN and CDR2 is SYDVKM. The length of the CDR3 is 13 residues. The V end lost 3 bases, the J end lost 2 bases, and 6 bases lay between the germline ends. CDR3 region: CASSFVNTDTQYF. The DNA for the CDR3 is TGTGCCAGCAGTTTTGTAAACACAGATACGCAGTATTTT.

The V and J genes are TRBV27 and TRBJ1-2, with 7 bases aligning to TRBD1. Germline CDR1 MNHEY, CDR2 SMNVEV (reference sequence). Germline trimming cut 6 bases from V and 4 bases from J; bases unmatched to any gene: 2. CDR3 length: 12 residues. The CDR3 DNA is TGTGCCAGCAGACAGGGGAGCTATGGCTACACCTTC. This translates into CASRQGSYGYTF.

The chain links TRBV11-2 to TRBJ2-1; weak D call: TRBD2 (6 bases). Trimming pared 4 bases from V and 7 bases from J, leaving 14 bases between. Germline CDR1 reads SGHAT; CDR2 reads FQNNGV. The CDR3 length is 14 residues. The CDR3, as DNA: TGTGCCAGCAGCTGGGCCGGGAGTTTTAATGAGCAGTTCTTC. Amino acid sequence: CASSWAGSFNEQFF.

This clonotype appeared a single time. The rearrangement links TRBV6-6 to TRBJ2-1; 10 nucleotides line up with TRBD2. Germline loops: CDR1 MNHNY, CDR2 SVGAGI (reference sequence). The CDR3 spans 14 residues. V lost 6 bases to trimming and J lost 5 bases; unmatched junction nucleotides: 4. CDR3 region: CASRRTSGNNEQFF. Written as DNA, the CDR3 is TGTGCCAGCAGGCGGACTAGCGGAAACAATGAGCAGTTCTTC.

Only one count was recorded for this clonotype. The J gene is TRBJ2-7, the V gene TRBV20-1; maybe TRBD1 (5 bases). The length of the CDR3 is 15 residues. CDR1 is DFQATT and CDR2 is SNEGSKA in the germline V gene (reference sequence). The V end lost 0 bases, the J end lost 0 bases, and 12 bases lay between the germline ends. The CDR3 nucleotides are TGCAGTGCTAGAGACCCCGGACACAGCTCCTACGAGCAGTACTTC. Translated: CSARDPGHSSYEQYF.

The chain is built from TRBV28 and TRBJ2-7; D possibly corresponds to TRBD2 (5 bases). Germline CDR1 reads MDHEN; CDR2 reads SYDVKM. V gave up 0 bases and J gave up 2 bases, with 17 bases separating them. CDR3 length: 17 residues. In DNA, the CDR3 is TGTGCCAGCAGTTTATGGGGAGAAATCTTATTTACCTACGAGCAGTACTTC. This encodes CASSLWGEILFTYEQYF.

This chain links TRBV24-1 with TRBJ1-1; 9 bases are a match to TRBD1. Germline V gives CDR1 KGHDR, CDR2 SFDVKD. This CDR3 contains 20 residues. The trim removed 0 bases at V and 5 bases at J, leaving 18 bases unmatched. The CDR3 nucleotides read TGTGCCACCAGTGATTTGCCCCGGACAGGGGAGATCTTCTTTTTAACTGAAGCTTTCTTT. Translating it yields CATSDLPRTGEIFFLTEAFF.

This chain links TRBV30 with TRBJ2-2, with D unresolved. The CDR3 totals 12 residues. Germline V lookup: CDR1 GTSNPN, CDR2 SVGIG (reference sequence). Trimming pared 8 bases from V and 2 bases from J, leaving 9 bases between. The DNA for the CDR3 is TGTGCCCTTACCAATAACACCGGGGAGCTGTTTTTT. Its translation is CALTNNTGELFF.